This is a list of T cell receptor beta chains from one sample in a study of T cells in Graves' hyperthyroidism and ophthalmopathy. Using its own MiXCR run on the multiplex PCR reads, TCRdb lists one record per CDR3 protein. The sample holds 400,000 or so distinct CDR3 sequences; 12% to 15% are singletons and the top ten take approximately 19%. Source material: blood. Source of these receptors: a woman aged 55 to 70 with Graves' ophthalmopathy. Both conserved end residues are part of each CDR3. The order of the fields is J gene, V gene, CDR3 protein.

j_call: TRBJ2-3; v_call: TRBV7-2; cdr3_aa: CASSLNSVSTDTQYF
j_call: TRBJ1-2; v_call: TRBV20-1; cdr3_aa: CSAKGAGGYTF
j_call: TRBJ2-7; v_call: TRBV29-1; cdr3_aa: CSVPGGRGDNPYEQYF
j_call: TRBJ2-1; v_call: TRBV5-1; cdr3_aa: CASSVGTMSSYNEQFF
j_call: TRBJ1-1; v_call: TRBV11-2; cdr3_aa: CASSLTEGQLDTEAFF
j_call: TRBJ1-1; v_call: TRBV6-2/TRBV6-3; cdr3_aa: CASNYRDLNTEAFF
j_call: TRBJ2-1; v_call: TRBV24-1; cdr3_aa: CATSRVIGPYNEQFF
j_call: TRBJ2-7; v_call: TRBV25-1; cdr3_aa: CASSFGTGPNEQYF
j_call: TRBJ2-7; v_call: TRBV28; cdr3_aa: CASSGVVSDYEQYF
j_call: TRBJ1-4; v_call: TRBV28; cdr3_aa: CASSLPRTTNEKLFF
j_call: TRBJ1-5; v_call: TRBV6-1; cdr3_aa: CASSGTGDSNQPQHF
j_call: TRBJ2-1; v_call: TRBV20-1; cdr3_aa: CSASTPGNEQFF
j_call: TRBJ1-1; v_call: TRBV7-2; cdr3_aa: CASWEDRGGTEAFF
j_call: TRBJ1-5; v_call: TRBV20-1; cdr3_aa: CSARVHSNQPQHF